Given below is one T cell receptor beta chain in context. This sample is drawn from a study of blood T cell repertoires in COVID-19. Some clones are missing from TCRdb's copy, which holds only in-frame ones; the method was immunoSEQ multiplex PCR. Of 250,000 or so clones listed, under 85% are singletons. The CDR3 sequence is 15 residues long. The germline V and J ends were trimmed by 7 bases and 6 bases, with 18 bases remaining between them. Germline V gives CDR1 SNHLY, CDR2 FYNNEI. The TCR comes from a human donor in a cohort sampled during active COVID-19. V and J are TRBV2 and TRBJ2-2; the D gene is possibly TRBD1 (6 bases). Source material: peripheral blood. The CDR3 loop is CASMGMQGSSGELFF. The CDR3 nucleotides read TGTGCCAGCATGGGTATGCAGGGGTCATCCGGGGAGCTGTTTTTT.